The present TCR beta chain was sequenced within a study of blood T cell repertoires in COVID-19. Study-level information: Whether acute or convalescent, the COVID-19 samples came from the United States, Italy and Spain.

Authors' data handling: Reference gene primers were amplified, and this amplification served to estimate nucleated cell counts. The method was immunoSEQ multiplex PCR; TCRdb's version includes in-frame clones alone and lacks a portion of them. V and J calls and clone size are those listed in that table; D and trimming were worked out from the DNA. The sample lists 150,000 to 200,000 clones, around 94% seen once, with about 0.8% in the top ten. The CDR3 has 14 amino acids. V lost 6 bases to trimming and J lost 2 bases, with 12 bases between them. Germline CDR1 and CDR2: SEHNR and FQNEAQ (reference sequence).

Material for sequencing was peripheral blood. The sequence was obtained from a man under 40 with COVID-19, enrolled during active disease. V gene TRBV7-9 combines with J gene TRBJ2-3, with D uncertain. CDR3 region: CASSKAGLTDTQYF. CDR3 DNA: TGTGCCAGCAGTAAAGCAGGCCTCACAGATACGCAGTATTTT.